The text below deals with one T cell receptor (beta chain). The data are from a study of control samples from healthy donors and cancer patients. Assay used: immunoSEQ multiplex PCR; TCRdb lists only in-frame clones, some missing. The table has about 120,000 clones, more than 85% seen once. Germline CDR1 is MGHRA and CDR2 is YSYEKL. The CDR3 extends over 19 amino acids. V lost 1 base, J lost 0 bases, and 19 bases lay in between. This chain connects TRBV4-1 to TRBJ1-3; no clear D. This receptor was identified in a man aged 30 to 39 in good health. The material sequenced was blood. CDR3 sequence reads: CASSQGTSLYVSSGNTIYF. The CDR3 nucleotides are TGCGCCAGCAGCCAAGGTACGAGTCTTTATGTGAGCTCTGGAAACACCATATATTTT.